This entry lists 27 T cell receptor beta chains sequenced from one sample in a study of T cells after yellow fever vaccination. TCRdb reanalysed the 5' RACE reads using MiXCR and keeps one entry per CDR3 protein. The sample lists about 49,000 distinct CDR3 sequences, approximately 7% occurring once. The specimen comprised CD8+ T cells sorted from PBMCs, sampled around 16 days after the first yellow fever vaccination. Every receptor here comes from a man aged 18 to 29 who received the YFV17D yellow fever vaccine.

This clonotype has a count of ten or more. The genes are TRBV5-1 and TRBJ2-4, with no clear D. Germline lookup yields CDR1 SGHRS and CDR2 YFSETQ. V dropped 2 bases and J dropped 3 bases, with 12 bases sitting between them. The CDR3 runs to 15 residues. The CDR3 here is CASSFYGDGKNIQYF. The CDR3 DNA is TGCGCCAGCAGCTTTTACGGAGACGGCAAAAACATTCAGTACTTC. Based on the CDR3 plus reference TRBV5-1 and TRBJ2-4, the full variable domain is KAGVTQTPRYLIKTRGQQVTLSCSPISGHRSVSWYQQTPGQGLQFLFEYFSETQRNKGNFPGRFSGRQFSNSRSEMNVSTLELGDSALYLCASSFYGDGKNIQYFGAGTRLSVL.

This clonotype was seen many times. The CDR3 loop reads CSVEGGRGGQETQYF. The CDR3 region has the DNA TGCAGCGTTGAAGGGGGGAGAGGTGGACAAGAGACCCAGTACTTC. This rearrangement joins TRBV29-1 to TRBJ2-5, with D possibly being TRBD1 or TRBD2 (5 bases each). Trimming cost V 1 base and J 2 bases, with 14 bases left between them. The germline V gene has CDR1 SQVTM and CDR2 ANQGSEA. The CDR3 length is 15 residues.

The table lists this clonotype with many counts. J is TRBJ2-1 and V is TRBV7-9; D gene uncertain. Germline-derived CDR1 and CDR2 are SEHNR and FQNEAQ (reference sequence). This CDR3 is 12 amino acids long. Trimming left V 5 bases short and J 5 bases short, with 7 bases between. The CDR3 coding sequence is TGTGCCAGCAGCCCTGATAACAATGAGCAGTTCTTC. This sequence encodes CASSPDNNEQFF.

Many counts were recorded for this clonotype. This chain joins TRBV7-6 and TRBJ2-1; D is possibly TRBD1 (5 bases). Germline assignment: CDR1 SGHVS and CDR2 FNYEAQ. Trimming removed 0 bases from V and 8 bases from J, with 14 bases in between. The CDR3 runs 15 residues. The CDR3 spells CASSLAPFVGDEQFF. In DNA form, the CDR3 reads TGTGCCAGCAGCTTAGCCCCATTCGTAGGGGATGAGCAGTTCTTC.

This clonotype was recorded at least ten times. The DNA for the CDR3 is TGTGCCAGCAGTTACAGCGTAGGACAGGGGATTGGGCAGTACGTC. Translation: CASSYSVGQGIGQYV. The rearrangement uses TRBV6-5 and TRBJ2-7; 9 positions match TRBD1. Germline-derived CDR1 and CDR2 are MNHEY and SVGAGI. Unmatched junction bases numbered 11, after V lost 2 bases and J lost 9 bases. The CDR3 has 15 amino acids.

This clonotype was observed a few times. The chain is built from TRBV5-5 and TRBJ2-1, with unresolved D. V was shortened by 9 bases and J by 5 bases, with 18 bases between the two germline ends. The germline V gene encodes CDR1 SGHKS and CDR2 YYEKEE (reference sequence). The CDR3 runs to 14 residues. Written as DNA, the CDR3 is TGTGCCATGAGCCCCGGGCGACGGCACAATGAGCAGTTCTTC. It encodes CAMSPGRRHNEQFF.

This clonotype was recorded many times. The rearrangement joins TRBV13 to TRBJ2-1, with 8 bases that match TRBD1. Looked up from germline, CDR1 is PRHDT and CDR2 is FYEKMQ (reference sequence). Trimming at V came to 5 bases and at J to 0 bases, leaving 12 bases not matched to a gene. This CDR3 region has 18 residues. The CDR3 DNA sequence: TGTGCCAGCAGCCCCCCCGGGGACAGGCGCAGCTCCTACAATGAGCAGTTCTTC. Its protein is CASSPPGDRRSSYNEQFF.

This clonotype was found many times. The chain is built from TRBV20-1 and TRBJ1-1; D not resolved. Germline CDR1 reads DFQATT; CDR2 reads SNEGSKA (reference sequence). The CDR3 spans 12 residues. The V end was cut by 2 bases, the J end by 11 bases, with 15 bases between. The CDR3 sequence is CSARPVKAAAFF. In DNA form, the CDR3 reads TGCAGTGCTAGACCCGTTAAGGCCGCGGCTTTCTTT.

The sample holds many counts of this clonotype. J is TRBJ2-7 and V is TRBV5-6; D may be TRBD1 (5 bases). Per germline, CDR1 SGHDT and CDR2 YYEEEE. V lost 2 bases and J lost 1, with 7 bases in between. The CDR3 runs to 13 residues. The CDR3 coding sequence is TGTGCCAGCAGCTTAGGGGTTTCCTACGAGCAGTACGTC. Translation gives CASSLGVSYEQYV.

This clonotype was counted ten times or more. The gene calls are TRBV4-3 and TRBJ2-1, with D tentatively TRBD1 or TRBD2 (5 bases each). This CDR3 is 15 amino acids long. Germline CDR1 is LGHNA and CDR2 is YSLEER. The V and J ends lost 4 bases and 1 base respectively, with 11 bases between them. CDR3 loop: CASSPGTASYNEQFF. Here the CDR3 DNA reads TGCGCCAGCAGCCCTGGGACGGCTTCCTACAATGAGCAGTTCTTC.

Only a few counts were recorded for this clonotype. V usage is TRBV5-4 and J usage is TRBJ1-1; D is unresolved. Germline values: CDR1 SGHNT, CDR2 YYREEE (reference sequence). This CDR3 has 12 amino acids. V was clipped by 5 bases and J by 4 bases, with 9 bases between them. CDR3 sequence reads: CASRVGSTEAFF. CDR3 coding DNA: TGTGCCAGCAGGGTGGGATCCACTGAAGCTTTCTTT.

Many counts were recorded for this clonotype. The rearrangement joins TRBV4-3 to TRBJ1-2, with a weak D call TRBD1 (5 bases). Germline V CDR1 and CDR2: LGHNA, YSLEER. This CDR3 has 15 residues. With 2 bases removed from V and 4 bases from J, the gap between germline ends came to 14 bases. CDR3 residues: CASSQSKDTSYGYTF. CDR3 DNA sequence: TGCGCCAGCAGCCAATCTAAGGACACAAGCTATGGCTACACCTTC.

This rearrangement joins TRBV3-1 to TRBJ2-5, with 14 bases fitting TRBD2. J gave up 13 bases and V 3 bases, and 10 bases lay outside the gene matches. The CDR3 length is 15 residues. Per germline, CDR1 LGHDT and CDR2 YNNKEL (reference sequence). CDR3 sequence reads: CASSHFGTSGSPWYF. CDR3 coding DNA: TGTGCCAGCAGCCATTTCGGGACTAGCGGGAGCCCCTGGTACTTC.

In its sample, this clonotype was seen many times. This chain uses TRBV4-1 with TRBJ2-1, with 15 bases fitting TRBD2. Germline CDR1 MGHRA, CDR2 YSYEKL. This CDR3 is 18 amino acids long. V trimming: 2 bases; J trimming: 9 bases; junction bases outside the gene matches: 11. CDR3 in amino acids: CASSQSIPGTSGGREQFF. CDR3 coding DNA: TGCGCCAGCAGCCAATCAATCCCCGGGACTAGCGGGGGGCGTGAGCAGTTCTTC.

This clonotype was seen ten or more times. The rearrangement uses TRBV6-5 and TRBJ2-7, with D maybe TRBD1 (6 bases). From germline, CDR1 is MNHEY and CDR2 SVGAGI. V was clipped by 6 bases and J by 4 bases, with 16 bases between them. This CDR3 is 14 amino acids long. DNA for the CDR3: TGTGCCAGCAGCCCGGGAAGGGGGAAGTACGAGCAGTACTTC. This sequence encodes CASSPGRGKYEQYF.

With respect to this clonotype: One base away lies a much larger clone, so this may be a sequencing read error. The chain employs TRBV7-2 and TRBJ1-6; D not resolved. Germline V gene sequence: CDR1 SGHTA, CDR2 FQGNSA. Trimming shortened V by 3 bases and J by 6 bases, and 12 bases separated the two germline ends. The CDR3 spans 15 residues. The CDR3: CASSFNSSSNSPLHF. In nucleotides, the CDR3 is TGTGCCAGCAGCTTTAACAGTTCGAGTAATTCACCCCTCCACTTT.

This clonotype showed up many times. The CDR3 nucleotides read TGTGCCAGCACTCCCCCGGGACAGGTCGACAATGAGCAGTTCTTC. This encodes CASTPPGQVDNEQFF. The rearrangement joins TRBV7-9 to TRBJ2-1; 8 bases align to TRBD1. The junction had 10 bases not matched to a gene; V was cut back by 7 bases and J by 5 bases. Germline assignment: CDR1 SEHNR and CDR2 FQNEAQ (reference sequence). CDR3 size: 15 residues.

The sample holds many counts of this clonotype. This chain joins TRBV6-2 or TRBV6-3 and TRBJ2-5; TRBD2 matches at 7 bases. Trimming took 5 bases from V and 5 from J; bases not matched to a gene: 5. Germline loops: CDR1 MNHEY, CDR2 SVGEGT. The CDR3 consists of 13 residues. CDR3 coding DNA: TGTGCCAGCAGTCACACTAGCGTGGAGACCCAGTACTTC. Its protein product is CASSHTSVETQYF.

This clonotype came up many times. The DNA of the CDR3 is TGCGCCAGCAATGCTGCTAACACTGAAGCTTTCTTT. Translation: CASNAANTEAFF. The V call is TRBV5-1, the J call TRBJ1-1; D is unresolved. Trimming took 6 bases from V and 2 from J, leaving 8 bases between them. CDR3 length: 12 residues. Germline assignment: CDR1 SGHRS and CDR2 YFSETQ.

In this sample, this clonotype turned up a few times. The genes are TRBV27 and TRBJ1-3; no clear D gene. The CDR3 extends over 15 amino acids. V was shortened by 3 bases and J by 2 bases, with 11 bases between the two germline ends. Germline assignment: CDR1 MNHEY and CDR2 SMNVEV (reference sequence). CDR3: CASSFSGTTGNTIYF. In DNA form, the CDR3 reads TGTGCCAGCAGTTTTTCAGGAACCACTGGAAACACCATATATTTT.

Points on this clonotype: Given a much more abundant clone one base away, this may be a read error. As DNA, the CDR3 is TGTGCCAGCAGCGTAGATGTGGTTGCAGATATGTCCGGGGAGCTGTTTTTT. Its translation: CASSVDVVADMSGELFF. The chain is built from TRBV9 and TRBJ2-2; no clear D. Germline V gives CDR1 SGDLS, CDR2 YYNGEE. The V end lost 0 bases, the J end lost 6 bases, and 18 bases lay between the germline ends. This CDR3 is 17 amino acids long.

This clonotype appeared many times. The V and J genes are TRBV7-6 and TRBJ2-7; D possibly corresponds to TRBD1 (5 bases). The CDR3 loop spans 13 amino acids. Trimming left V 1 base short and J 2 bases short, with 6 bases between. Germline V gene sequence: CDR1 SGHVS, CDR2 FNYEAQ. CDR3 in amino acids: CASSLETAYEQYF. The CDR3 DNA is TGTGCCAGCAGCTTAGAGACAGCCTACGAGCAGTACTTC.

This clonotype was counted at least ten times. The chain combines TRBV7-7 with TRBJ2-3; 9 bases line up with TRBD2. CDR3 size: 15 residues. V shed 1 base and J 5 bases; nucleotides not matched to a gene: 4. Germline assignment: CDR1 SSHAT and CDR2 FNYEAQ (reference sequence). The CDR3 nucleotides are TGTGCCAGCAGCTTAGGTAGCGGGGGCGGAGATACGCAGTATTTT. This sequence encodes CASSLGSGGGDTQYF.

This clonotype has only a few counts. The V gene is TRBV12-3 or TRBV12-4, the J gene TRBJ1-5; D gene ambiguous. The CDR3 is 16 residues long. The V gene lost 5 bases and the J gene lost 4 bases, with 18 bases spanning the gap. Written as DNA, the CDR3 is TGTGCCAGCAGTCAGAAAGGAGGACCCCTTAATCAGCCCCAGCATTTT. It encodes CASSQKGGPLNQPQHF.

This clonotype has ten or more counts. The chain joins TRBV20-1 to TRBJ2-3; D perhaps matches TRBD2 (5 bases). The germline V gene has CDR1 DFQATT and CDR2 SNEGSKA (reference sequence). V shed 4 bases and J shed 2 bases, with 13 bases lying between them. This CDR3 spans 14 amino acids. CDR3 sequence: CSAKKADFTDTQYF. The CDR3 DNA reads TGCAGTGCTAAAAAAGCGGACTTCACAGATACGCAGTATTTT.

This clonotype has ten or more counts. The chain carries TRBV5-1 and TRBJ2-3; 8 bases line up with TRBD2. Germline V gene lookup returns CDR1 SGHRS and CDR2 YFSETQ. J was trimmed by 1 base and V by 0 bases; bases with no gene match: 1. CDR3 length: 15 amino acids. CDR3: CASSLVSGGTDTQYF. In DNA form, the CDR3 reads TGCGCCAGCAGCTTGGTTAGCGGGGGCACAGATACGCAGTATTTT.

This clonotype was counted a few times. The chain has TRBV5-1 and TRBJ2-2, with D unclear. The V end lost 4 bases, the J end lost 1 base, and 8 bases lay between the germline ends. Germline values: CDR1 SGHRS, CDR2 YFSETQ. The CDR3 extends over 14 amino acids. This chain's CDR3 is CASSPDENTGELFF. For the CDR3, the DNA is TGCGCCAGCAGCCCGGACGAGAACACCGGGGAGCTGTTTTTT.